The 11 T cell receptor beta chains given below trace back to one sample, sequenced in a study of pediatric ulcerative colitis. Method: immunoSEQ multiplex PCR; TCRdb's copy keeps in-frame clones and lacks some. The data hold under 15,000 clones, with 75% to 80% observed a single time. The rectum was sampled with one to two pinch biopsies at colonoscopy. Sequenced input: gut tissue. The receptors stem from a boy younger than 18 who was a control in a study of pediatric ulcerative colitis.

V and J are TRBV15 and TRBJ2-2; 9 bases are shared with TRBD1. Germline-derived CDR1 and CDR2 are LNHNV and YYDKDF (reference sequence). The CDR3 covers 15 residues. Losses at the gene ends were 3 bases for V and 7 bases for J; bases not matched to a gene: 6. The DNA for the CDR3 is TGTGCCACCAGCAGCCACAGGGGGCCAGGCGGGGAGCTGTTTTTT. This encodes CATSSHRGPGGELFF.

The chain recombines TRBV7-9 with TRBJ2-7, with TRBD1 matching 11 bases. J gave up 6 bases and V 3 bases, and 1 base lay outside the gene matches. The germline CDR1 and CDR2 sequences are SEHNR and FQNEAQ (reference sequence). CDR3 size: 13 residues. The CDR3 loop is CASSFGTGGEQYF. Here the CDR3 DNA reads TGTGCCAGCAGCTTCGGGACAGGGGGCGAGCAGTACTTC.

J is TRBJ2-6 and V is TRBV18; TRBD2 matches 11 bases. This CDR3 spans 18 amino acids. Per the germline V gene, CDR1 is KGHSH and CDR2 is LQKENI. Trimming took 1 base from V and 4 from J; bases not matched to a gene: 6. Here the CDR3 reads CASSPLAGGPTGANVLTF. The CDR3 bases are TGTGCCAGCTCACCACTAGCGGGAGGGCCGACGGGGGCCAACGTCCTGACTTTC.

In its sample, this clone was seen once. The J gene is TRBJ2-2, the V gene TRBV6-1, with D perhaps TRBD1 (6 bases). This CDR3 is 14 amino acids long. Trimming took off 6 bases at V and 4 bases at J, with 12 bases between the two ends. In germline, CDR1 is MNHNS, CDR2 SASEGT. CDR3 in DNA: TGTGCCAGCAGGAAACAGGGAAGCACCGGGGAGCTGTTTTTT. This gives the protein CASRKQGSTGELFF.

The CDR3 region is CASRRAGGTAGELFF. The CDR3 nucleotides are TGCGCCAGCAGGCGGGCGGGAGGAACGGCCGGGGAGCTGTTTTTT. The rearrangement links TRBV5-1 to TRBJ2-2, with 8 positions matching TRBD2. This CDR3 region has 15 residues. Germline CDR1 reads SGHRS; CDR2 reads YFSETQ. J lost 6 bases, V lost 5 bases, and 9 bases had no gene match.

The chain uses TRBV11-3 and TRBJ1-4; TRBD1 agrees at 7 bases. CDR3 length: 13 residues. Losses at the gene ends were 5 bases for V and 7 bases for J; bases not matched to a gene: 4. CDR1 and CDR2 (germline): SGHNT, YENEEA. The CDR3 loop is CASSDRDSEKLFF. In DNA, the CDR3 is TGTGCCAGCAGCGACAGGGATAGTGAAAAACTGTTTTTT.

CDR3 sequence: CASSPRQGAEAYEQYV. The CDR3 DNA follows: TGTGCCAGCTCACCACGACAGGGGGCAGAAGCCTACGAGCAGTACGTC. The chain couples TRBV18 to TRBJ2-7; TRBD1 aligns across 10 bases. The CDR3 has 16 amino acids. Losses at the gene ends were 1 base for V and 2 bases for J; bases not matched to a gene: 5. Germline V CDR1 and CDR2: KGHSH, LQKENI.

On this clone: Sequence at one end of the junction differs from germline and may be a read error. This rearrangement joins TRBV7-7 to TRBJ1-5; unclear D gene. The CDR3 runs to 14 residues. The germline CDR1 and CDR2 sequences are SSHAT and FNYEAQ (reference sequence). CDR3 protein: CASSLLTENQPQHF. CDR3 sequence (DNA): TGTGCTAGCAGCTTATTGACGGAGAATCAGCCCCAGCATTTT.

This sequence joins TRBV11-2 and TRBJ2-7; 8 positions match TRBD1. The V segment lost 0 bases and the J segment 3 bases; nucleotides outside the gene matches: 10. The CDR3 spans 17 residues. The germline V gene has CDR1 SGHAT and CDR2 FQNNGV. The CDR3 spells CASSLDSDRGTGYEQYV. The CDR3 coding sequence is TGTGCCAGCAGCTTAGATAGTGACAGGGGAACTGGCTACGAGCAGTACGTC.

The chain links TRBV7-6 to TRBJ1-5; 10 bases map to TRBD1. There are 14 residues in the CDR3. After removal of 5 bases from V and 5 bases from J, the junction contained 3 bases not matched to a gene. The germline CDR1 and CDR2 sequences are SGHVS and FNYEAQ. The CDR3 region is CASSLTGGDQPQHF. The CDR3 nucleotides are TGTGCCAGCAGCCTGACAGGGGGCGATCAGCCCCAGCATTTT.

The chain links TRBV7-3 to TRBJ2-1; TRBD2 matches 13 bases. V was pared by 5 bases and J by 9 bases, with 10 bases of the junction left unmatched. Per germline, CDR1 SGHTA and CDR2 FQGTGA. The CDR3 is made up of 16 amino acids. The CDR3 nucleotides read TGTGCCAGCAGCCCATTACTAGCGGGAGGGCTTGGTGAGCAGTTCTTC. Translation gives CASSPLLAGGLGEQFF.